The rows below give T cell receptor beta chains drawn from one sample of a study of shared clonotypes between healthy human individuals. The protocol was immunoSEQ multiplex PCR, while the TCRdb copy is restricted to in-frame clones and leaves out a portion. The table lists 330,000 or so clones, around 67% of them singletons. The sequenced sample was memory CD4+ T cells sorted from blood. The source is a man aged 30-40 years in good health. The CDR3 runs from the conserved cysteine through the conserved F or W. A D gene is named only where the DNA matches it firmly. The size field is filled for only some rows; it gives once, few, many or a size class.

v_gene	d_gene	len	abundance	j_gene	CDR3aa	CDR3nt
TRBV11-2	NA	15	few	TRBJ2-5	CASSLRDLSWETQYF	TGTGCCAGCAGCTTACGGGATCTAAGTTGGGAGACCCAGTACTTC
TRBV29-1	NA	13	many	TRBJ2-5	CSVPPGNQETQYF	TGCAGCGTCCCCCCAGGGAACCAAGAGACCCAGTACTTC
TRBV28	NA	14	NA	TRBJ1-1	CASSFGRVNTEAFF	TGTGCCAGCAGTTTCGGCAGGGTTAACACTGAAGCTTTCTTT
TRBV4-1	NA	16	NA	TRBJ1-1	CASSHESQGTNTEAFF	TGCGCCAGCAGCCATGAGTCGCAGGGGACGAACACTGAAGCTTTCTTT
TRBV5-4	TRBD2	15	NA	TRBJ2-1	CASRYGRFISDEQFF	TGTGCCAGCAGGTACGGGAGGTTCATATCGGATGAGCAGTTCTTC
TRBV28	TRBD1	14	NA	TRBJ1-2	CASSSTGEHYGYTF	TGTGCCAGCAGTTCGACAGGGGAGCACTATGGCTACACCTTC
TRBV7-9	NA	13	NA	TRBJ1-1	CASSPRLGTEAFF	TGTGCCAGCAGCCCCAGGCTGGGGACTGAAGCTTTCTTT
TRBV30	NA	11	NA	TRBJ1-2	CAWGSSYGYTF	TGTGCCTGGGGATCGTCCTATGGCTACACCTTC
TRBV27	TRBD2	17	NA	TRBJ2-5	CASSFAVTSGSQETQYF	TGTGCCAGCAGTTTTGCGGTGACTAGCGGGAGCCAAGAGACCCAGTACTTC
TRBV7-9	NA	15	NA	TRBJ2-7	CASSFTPGPRYEQYF	TGTGCCAGCAGCTTCACCCCAGGACCGAGGTACGAGCAGTACTTC
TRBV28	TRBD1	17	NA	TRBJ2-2	CASTEAYRGFNTGELFF	TGTGCCAGCACCGAGGCATACAGGGGGTTCAACACCGGGGAGCTGTTTTTT
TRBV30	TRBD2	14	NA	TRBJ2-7	CAWRGQRGTYEQYF	TGTGCCTGGAGAGGACAGCGGGGGACCTACGAGCAGTACTTC
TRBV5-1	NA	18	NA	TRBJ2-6	CASTPLAGLNSGANVLTF	TGCGCCAGCACCCCTCTGGCAGGCCTGAACTCTGGGGCCAACGTCCTGACTTTC
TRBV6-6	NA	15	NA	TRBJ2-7	CASSSEGWFYDEQYF	TGTGCCAGCAGTTCGGAGGGCTGGTTTTACGACGAGCAGTACTTC